These 5 T cell receptor beta chains came from one sample sequenced in a study of cytomegalovirus exposure and HLA in healthy donors. This PCR relied on a set of 60 Vbeta primers and 13 Jbeta primers. Data came from immunoSEQ multiplex PCR; TCRdb stores just in-frame clones and leaves some out. The sample has approximately 84,000 clones, around 78% seen once. The sequenced sample consisted of PBMCs. The receptors here all came from a male donor in good health and CMV-seropositive.

The genes are TRBV4-1 and TRBJ2-2; perhaps TRBD1 as D (5 bases). Trimming removed 2 bases from V and 0 bases from J, with 10 bases in between. CDR3 length: 16 residues. Germline-derived CDR1 and CDR2 are MGHRA and YSYEKL. CDR3 amino acids: CASSQIRVTNTGELFF. CDR3 coding DNA: TGCGCCAGCAGCCAAATCAGGGTGACGAACACCGGGGAGCTGTTTTTT.

V and J are TRBV15 and TRBJ1-1; TRBD1 matches 7 bases. The CDR3 loop spans 14 amino acids. The germline V gene has CDR1 LNHNV and CDR2 YYDKDF (reference sequence). V lost 2 bases to trimming and J lost 4 bases; unmatched junction nucleotides: 4. The CDR3 DNA is TGTGCCACCAGCAGAACGGGACAGATCACTGAAGCTTTCTTT. As protein: CATSRTGQITEAFF.

This sequence joins TRBV10-3 and TRBJ1-1, with D maybe TRBD1 (5 bases). V lost 3 bases, J lost 4 bases, and 15 bases lay in between. This CDR3 region has 15 residues. Per the germline V gene, CDR1 is ENHRY and CDR2 is SYGVKD. CDR3 sequence reads: CAISEPGGPLTEAFF. The CDR3 nucleotides read TGTGCCATCAGTGAACCCGGGGGACCACTCACTGAAGCTTTCTTT.

The V and J genes are TRBV5-1 and TRBJ2-1; possibly TRBD2 for D (6 bases). The CDR3 is 17 amino acids. V lost 1 base and J 0 bases, leaving 14 bases between the germline ends. Germline values: CDR1 SGHRS, CDR2 YFSETQ. The CDR3 bases are TGCGCCAGCAGCTTGATGCCCGCGGGGAGCTCCTACAATGAGCAGTTCTTC. Encoded protein: CASSLMPAGSSYNEQFF.

This clone was detected a few times. This chain uses TRBV28 with TRBJ1-1, with D tentatively TRBD1 (5 bases). Germline V CDR1 and CDR2: MDHEN, SYDVKM. V was pared by 5 bases and J by 0 bases, with 19 bases between. The CDR3 spans 17 residues. In nucleotides, the CDR3 is TGTGCCAGCAGTGGCTGGCGGGGACCGAGAATGAACACTGAAGCTTTCTTT. Protein product: CASSGWRGPRMNTEAFF.